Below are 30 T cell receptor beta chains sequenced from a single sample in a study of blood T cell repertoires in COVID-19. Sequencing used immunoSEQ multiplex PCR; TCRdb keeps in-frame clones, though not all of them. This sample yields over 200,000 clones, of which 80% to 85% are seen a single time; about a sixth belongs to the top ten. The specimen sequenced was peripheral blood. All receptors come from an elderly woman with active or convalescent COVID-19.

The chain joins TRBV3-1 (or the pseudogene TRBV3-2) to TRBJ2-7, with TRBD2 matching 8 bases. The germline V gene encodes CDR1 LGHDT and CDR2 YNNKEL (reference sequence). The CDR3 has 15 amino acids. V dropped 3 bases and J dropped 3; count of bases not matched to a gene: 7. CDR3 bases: TGTGCCAGCAGCCAGGGCCCAGCGGGAGTCTACGAGCAGTACTTC. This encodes CASSQGPAGVYEQYF.

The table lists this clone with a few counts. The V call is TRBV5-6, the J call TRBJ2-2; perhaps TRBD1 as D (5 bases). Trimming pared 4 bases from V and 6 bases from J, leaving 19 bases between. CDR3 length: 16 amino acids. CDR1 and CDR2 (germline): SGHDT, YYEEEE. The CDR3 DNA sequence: TGTGCCAGCAGCCTAGGACACCTGTTAGGTCCCGGGGAGCTGTTTTTT. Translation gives CASSLGHLLGPGELFF.

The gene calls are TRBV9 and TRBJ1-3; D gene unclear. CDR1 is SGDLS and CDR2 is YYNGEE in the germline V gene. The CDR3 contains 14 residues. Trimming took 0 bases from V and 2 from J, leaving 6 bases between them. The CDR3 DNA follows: TGTGCCAGCAGCGTAGTGGCAGCTGGAAACACCATATATTTT. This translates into CASSVVAAGNTIYF.

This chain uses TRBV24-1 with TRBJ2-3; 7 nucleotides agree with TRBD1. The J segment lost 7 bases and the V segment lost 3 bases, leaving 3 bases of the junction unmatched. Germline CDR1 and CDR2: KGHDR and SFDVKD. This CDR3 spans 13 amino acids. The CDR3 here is CATSDRQGYTQYF. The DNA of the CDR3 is TGTGCCACCAGTGATCGACAGGGCTATACGCAGTATTTT.

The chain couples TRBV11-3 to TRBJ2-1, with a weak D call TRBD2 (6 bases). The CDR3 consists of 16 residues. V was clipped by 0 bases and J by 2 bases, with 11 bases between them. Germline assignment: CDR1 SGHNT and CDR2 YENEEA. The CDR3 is CASSLDLRGTYNEQFF. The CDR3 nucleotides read TGTGCCAGCAGCTTAGATTTGCGGGGAACCTACAATGAGCAGTTCTTC.

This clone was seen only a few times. The CDR3 region has the DNA TGTGCCAGCAGGTTAAGGATACTAGCGGGGGGGGACAATGAGCAGTTCTTC. It translates to CASRLRILAGGDNEQFF. The rearrangement links TRBV11-2 to TRBJ2-1, with TRBD2 matching over 13 bases. CDR1 SGHAT and CDR2 FQNNGV come from the germline V gene. The CDR3 is 17 residues long. J lost 5 bases, V lost 6 bases, and 10 bases had no gene match. The whole variable domain, filled in from reference TRBV11-2 and TRBJ2-1, reads EAGVAQSPRYKIIEKRQSVAFWCNPISGHATLYWYQQILGQGPKLLIQFQNNGVVDDSQLPKDRFSAERLKGVDSTLKIQPAKLEDSAVYLCASRLRILAGGDNEQFFGPGTRLTVL.

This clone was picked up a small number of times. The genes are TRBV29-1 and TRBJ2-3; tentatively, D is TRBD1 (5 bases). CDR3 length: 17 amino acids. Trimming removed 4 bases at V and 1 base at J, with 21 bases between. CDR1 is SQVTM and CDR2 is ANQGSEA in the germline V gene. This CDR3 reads CSVGPTLDSPGTDTQYF. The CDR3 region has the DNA TGCAGCGTTGGGCCCACCCTAGACAGTCCTGGCACAGATACGCAGTATTTT.

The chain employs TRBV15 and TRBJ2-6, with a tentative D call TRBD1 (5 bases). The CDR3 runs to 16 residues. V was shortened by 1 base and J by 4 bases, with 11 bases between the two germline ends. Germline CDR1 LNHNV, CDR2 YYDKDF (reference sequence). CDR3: CATSRASGLGANVLTF. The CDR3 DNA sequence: TGTGCCACCAGCAGAGCCTCAGGGCTCGGGGCCAACGTCCTGACTTTC.

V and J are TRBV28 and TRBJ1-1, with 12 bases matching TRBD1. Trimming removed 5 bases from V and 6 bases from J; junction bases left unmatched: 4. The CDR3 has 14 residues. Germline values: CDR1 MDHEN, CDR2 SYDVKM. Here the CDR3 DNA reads TGTGCCAGCAGTCCGGGACAGGGGGCGTCTGAAGCTTTCTTT. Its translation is CASSPGQGASEAFF.

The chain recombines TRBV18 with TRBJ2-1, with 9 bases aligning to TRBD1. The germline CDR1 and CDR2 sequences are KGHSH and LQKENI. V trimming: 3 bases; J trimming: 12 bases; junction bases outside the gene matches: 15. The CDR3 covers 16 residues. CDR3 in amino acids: CASSPLPGQGILGQFF. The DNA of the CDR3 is TGTGCCAGCTCACCGCTGCCGGGACAGGGAATATTGGGGCAGTTCTTC.

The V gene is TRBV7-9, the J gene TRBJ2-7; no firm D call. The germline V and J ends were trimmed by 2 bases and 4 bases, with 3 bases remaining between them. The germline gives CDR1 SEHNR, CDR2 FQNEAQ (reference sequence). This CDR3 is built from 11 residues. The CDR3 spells CASSLLYEQYF. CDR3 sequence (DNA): TGTGCCAGCAGCTTATTATACGAGCAGTACTTC. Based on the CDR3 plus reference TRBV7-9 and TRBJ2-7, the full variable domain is DTGVSQNPRHKITKRGQNVTFRCDPISEHNRLYWYRQTLGQGPEFLTYFQNEAQLEKSRLLSDRFSAERPKGSFSTLEIQRTEQGDSAMYLCASSLLYEQYFGPGTRLTVT.

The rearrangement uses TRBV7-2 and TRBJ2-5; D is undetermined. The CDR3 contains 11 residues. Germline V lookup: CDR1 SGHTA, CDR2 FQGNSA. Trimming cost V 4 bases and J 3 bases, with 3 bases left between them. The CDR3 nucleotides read TGTGCCAGCAGCTCAAAAGAGACCCAGTACTTC. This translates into CASSSKETQYF.

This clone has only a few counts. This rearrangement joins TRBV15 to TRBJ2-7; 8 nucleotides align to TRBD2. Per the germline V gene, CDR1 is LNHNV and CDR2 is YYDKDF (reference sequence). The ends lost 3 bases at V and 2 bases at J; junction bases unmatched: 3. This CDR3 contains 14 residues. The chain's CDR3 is CATSSGGVAYEQYF. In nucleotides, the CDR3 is TGTGCCACCAGCAGCGGGGGGGTTGCCTACGAGCAGTACTTC.

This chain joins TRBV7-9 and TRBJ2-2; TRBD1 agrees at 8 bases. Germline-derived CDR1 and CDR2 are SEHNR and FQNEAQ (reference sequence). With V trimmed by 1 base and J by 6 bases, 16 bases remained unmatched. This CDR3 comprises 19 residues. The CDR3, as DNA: TGTGCCAGCAGCTTAGGTAGACTCGGACAGGGACTTCAACCCGGGGAGCTGTTTTTT. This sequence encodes CASSLGRLGQGLQPGELFF.

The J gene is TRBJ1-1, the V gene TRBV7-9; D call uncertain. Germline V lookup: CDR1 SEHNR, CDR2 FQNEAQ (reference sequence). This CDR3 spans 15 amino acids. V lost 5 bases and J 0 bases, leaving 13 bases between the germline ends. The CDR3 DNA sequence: TGTGCCAGCAGCCCCGGACTGAGCATGAACACTGAAGCTTTCTTT. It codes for CASSPGLSMNTEAFF.

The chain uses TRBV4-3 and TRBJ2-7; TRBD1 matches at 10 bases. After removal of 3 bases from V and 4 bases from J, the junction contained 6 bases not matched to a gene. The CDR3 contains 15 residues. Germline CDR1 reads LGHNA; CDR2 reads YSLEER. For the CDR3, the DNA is TGCGCCAGCAGCCATCACCCGGGACAGGGGTACGAGCAGTACTTC. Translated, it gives CASSHHPGQGYEQYF.

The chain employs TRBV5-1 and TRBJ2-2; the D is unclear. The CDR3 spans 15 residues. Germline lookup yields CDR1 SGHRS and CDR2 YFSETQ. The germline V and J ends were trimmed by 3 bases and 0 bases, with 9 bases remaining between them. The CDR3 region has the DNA TGCGCCAGCAGCTCTTTAAGCACGAACACCGGGGAGCTGTTTTTT. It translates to CASSSLSTNTGELFF.

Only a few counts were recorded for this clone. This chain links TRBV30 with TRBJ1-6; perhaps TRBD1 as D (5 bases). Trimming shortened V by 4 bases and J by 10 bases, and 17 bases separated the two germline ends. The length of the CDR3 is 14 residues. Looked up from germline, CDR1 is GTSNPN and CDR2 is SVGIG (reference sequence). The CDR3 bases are TGTGCCTGGATCCCTGGAGGGGAGAGGTCACCCCTCCACTTT. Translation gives CAWIPGGERSPLHF.

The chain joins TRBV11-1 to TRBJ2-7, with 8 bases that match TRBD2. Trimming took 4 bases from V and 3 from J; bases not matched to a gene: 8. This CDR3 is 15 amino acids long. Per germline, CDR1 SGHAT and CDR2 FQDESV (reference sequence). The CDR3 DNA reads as TGTGCCAGCAGCTCCCCCGGGAGGGGGAACTACGAGCAGTACTTC. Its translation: CASSSPGRGNYEQYF.

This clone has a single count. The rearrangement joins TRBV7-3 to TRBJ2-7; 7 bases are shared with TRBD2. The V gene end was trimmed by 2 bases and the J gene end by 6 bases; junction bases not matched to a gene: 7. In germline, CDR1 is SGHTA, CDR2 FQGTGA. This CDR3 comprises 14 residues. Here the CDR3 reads CASSLPGTNAEQYF. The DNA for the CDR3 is TGTGCCAGCAGCTTACCCGGGACTAATGCCGAGCAGTACTTC.

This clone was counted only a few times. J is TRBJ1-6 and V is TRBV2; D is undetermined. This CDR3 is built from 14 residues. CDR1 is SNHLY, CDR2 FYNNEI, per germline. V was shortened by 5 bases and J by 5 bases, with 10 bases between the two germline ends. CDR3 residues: CASSPTRNNSPLHF. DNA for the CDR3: TGTGCCAGCAGTCCGACAAGGAATAATTCACCCCTCCACTTT.

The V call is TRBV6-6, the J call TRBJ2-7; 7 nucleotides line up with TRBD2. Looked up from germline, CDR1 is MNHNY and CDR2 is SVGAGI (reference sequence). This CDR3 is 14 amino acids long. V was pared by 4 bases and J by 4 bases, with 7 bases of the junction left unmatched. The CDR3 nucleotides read TGTGCCAGCAGTTCCGGGGCTAGCGGATACGAGCAGTACTTC. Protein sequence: CASSSGASGYEQYF.

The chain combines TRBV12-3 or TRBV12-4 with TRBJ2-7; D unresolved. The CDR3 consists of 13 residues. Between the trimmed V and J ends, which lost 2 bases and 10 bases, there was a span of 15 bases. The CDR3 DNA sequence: TGTGCCAGCAGTTTAACGAATCGGGTAGAACAGTACTTC. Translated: CASSLTNRVEQYF.

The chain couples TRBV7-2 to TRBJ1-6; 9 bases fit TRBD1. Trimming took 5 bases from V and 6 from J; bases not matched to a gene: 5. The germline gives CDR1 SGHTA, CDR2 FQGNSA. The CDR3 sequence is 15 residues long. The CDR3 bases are TGTGCCAGCAGCCTCTCGGGACAGGGTAATTCACCCCTCCACTTT. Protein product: CASSLSGQGNSPLHF.

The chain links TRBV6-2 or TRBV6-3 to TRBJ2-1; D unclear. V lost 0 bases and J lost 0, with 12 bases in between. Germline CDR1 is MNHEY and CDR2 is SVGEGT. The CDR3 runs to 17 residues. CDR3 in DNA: TGTGCCAGCAGTTACTCGATATCGAGTAACTCCTACAATGAGCAGTTCTTC. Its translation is CASSYSISSNSYNEQFF.

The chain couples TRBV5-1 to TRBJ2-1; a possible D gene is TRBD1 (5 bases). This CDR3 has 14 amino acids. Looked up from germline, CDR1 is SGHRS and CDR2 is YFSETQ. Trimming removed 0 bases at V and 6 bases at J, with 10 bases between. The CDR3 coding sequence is TGCGCCAGCAGCTTGGAGCAGGGTGGCAATGAGCAGTTCTTC. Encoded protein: CASSLEQGGNEQFF.

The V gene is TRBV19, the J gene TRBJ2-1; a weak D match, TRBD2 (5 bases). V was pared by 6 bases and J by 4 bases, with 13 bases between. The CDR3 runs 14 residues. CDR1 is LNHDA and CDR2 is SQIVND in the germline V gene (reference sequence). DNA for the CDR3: TGTGCCAGTAGCTATAGTCCGGGATACAATGAGCAGTTCTTC. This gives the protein CASSYSPGYNEQFF.

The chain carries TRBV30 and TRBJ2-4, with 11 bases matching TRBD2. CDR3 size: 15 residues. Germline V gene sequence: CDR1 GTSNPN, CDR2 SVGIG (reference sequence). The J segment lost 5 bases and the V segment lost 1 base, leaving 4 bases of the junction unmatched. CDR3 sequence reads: CAWSGPGLAENIQYF. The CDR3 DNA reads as TGTGCCTGGAGTGGCCCGGGACTAGCGGAAAACATTCAGTACTTC. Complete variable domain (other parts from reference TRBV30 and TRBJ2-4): SQTIHQWPATLVQPVGSPLSLECTVEGTSNPNLYWYRQAAGRGLQLLFYSVGIGQISSEVPQNLSASRPQDRQFILSSKKLLLSDSGFYLCAWSGPGLAENIQYFGAGTRLSVL.

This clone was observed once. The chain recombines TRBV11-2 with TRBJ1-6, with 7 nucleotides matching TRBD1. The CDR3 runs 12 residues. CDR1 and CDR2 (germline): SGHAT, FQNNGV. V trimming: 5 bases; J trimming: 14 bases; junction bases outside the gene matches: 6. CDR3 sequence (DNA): TGTGCCAGCAGCCCCCGACAGGGCTCCCTCCACTTT. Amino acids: CASSPRQGSLHF.

CDR3 bases: TGTGCCAGCTCACCGGGACTAGCGGGTGGCGAGCAGTACTTC. This translates into CASSPGLAGGEQYF. The chain combines TRBV18 with TRBJ2-7; 12 bases map to TRBD2. This CDR3 contains 14 residues. Trimming at V came to 3 bases and at J to 6 bases, leaving 3 bases not matched to a gene. The germline V gene has CDR1 KGHSH and CDR2 LQKENI. The full variable domain, in which reference TRBV18 and TRBJ2-7 provide the parts outside the CDR3, is NAGVMQNPRHLVRRRGQEARLRCSPMKGHSHVYWYRQLPEEGLKFMVYLQKENIIDESGMPKERFSAEFPKEGPSILRIQQVVRGDSAAYFCASSPGLAGGEQYFGPGTRLTVT.